Listed below are T cell receptor beta chains from one sample, sequenced in a study of shared clonotypes between healthy human individuals. The table came from immunoSEQ multiplex PCR; TCRdb's copy has only in-frame clones and leaves some out. The profile covers 2 million to 2.5 million clones, with over 85% appearing a single time and roughly 0.36% taken by the ten largest. The sample was naive CD4+ T cells from PBMCs. These receptors all come from a man between 18 and 29 years old in good health. Some clones in this sample may be carry-over from other donors' samples. Both conserved end residues are part of each CDR3. D genes are given only for firm matches. A row's size may be missing; if present it is once, few, many or a size class.

TRBV29-1	TRBJ1-5	few	NA	TGCAGCGTTGGTCCAGGAGGGGTCAGTCAGCCCCAGCATTTT	CSVGPGGVSQPQHF
TRBV5-1	TRBJ1-5	NA	NA	TGCGCCAGCAGCTTGGGGGCCTTGGCTAGCAATCAGCCCCAGCATTTT	CASSLGALASNQPQHF
TRBV29-1	TRBJ2-4	few	NA	TGCAGCGTTGCCGACTCAATAAACATTCAGTACTTC	CSVADSINIQYF
TRBV7-6	TRBJ1-1	once	NA	TGTGCCAGCACCTTAGGGCGCCAGAGCACTGAAGCTTTCTTT	CASTLGRQSTEAFF
TRBV5-4	TRBJ2-5	NA	NA	TGTGCCAGCAGCCCGTCTGGCGGGGGCTGGGGGACCCAGTACTTC	CASSPSGGGWGTQYF
TRBV4-1	TRBJ2-1	NA	NA	TGCGCCAGCAGCCAAGAGGCGGACTACAATGAGCAGTTCTTC	CASSQEADYNEQFF
TRBV6-6	TRBJ2-7	NA	TRBD1	TGTGCCAGCAGTTCTCAGGGGGCTTCGGGCGAGCAGTACTTC	CASSSQGASGEQYF
TRBV6-1	TRBJ1-1	NA	TRBD1	TGTGCCAGCAGTCCGCGGACAGGCTGGGCCGAAGCTTTCTTT	CASSPRTGWAEAFF
TRBV5-4	TRBJ2-7	NA	NA	TGTGCCAGCAGCACTGACAGGGGAGGGACCTACGAGCAGTACTTC	CASSTDRGGTYEQYF
TRBV7-6	TRBJ2-7	NA	NA	TGTGCCAGCAGCTTAGAGGGACCCGGATGGTCCTACGAGCAGTACTTC	CASSLEGPGWSYEQYF
TRBV7-2	TRBJ2-5	NA	NA	TGTGCCAGCAGCTTAGCCGGGCAGCGAGAGACCCAGTACTTC	CASSLAGQRETQYF
TRBV28	TRBJ2-7	NA	TRBD1	TGTGCCAGCAGTCCGAGACCGGGACAGGGCTCTGGCGAGCAGTACTTC	CASSPRPGQGSGEQYF
TRBV11-3	TRBJ2-3	NA	NA	TGTGCCAGCAGCTTAGATTGGAGAGAGGGCAATACCACAGATACGCAGTATTTT	CASSLDWREGNTTDTQYF
TRBV7-6	TRBJ2-3	NA	TRBD1	TGTGCCAGCAGCGCACGACAGGGGGGCACAGATACGCAGTATTTT	CASSARQGGTDTQYF
TRBV15	TRBJ1-1	NA	NA	TGTGCCACCAGCCCGGATCGGCGGGGGGACACTGAAGCTTTCTTT	CATSPDRRGDTEAFF
TRBV5-1	TRBJ2-1	NA	NA	TGCGCCAGCAGCCGGAGAGCTCCCCCGGCCACCTACAATGAGCAGTTCTTC	CASSRRAPPATYNEQFF
TRBV4-3	TRBJ1-1	NA	NA	TGCGCCAGCAGCCAAGTCCAGGGCACTGAAGCTTTCTTT	CASSQVQGTEAFF
TRBV6-1	TRBJ2-1	NA	NA	TGTGCCAGCAGTGCCCGGACAAGCCCCCCCTACAATGAGCAGTTCTTC	CASSARTSPPYNEQFF
TRBV27	TRBJ2-7	NA	TRBD1	TGTGCCAGCAGTTTAGACAGGGGGGGGTACGAGCAGTACTTC	CASSLDRGGYEQYF
TRBV4-3	TRBJ1-2	NA	NA	TGCGCCAGCAGCCAAAACCCTGAGACAGTGAATGGCTACACCTTC	CASSQNPETVNGYTF
TRBV6-6	TRBJ2-7	NA	NA	TGTGCCAGCAGTTCCGGGACGGGTGTTACGCAGCAGTACTTC	CASSSGTGVTQQYF
TRBV10-1	TRBJ2-7	few	NA	TGCGCCAGCAGACAGGGTCCGGCCTACGAGCAGTACTTC	CASRQGPAYEQYF
TRBV7-9	TRBJ1-2	NA	NA	TGTGCCAGCAGCCCCGCAGGCGGATCTTTGCTTGAAAACACCTTC	CASSPAGGSLLENTF
TRBV30	TRBJ1-1	NA	NA	TGTGCCTGGAGGGATCTCAGGGGTGGCACTGAAGCTTTCTTT	CAWRDLRGGTEAFF
TRBV7-3	TRBJ2-1	NA	TRBD2	TGTGCCAGCAGCTTAAGGCTAGCGGGAATGAATGAGCAGTTCTTC	CASSLRLAGMNEQFF
TRBV28	TRBJ2-7	NA	NA	TGTGCCAGCATGGGTACGGGGGGCCCCGCCTACGAGCAGTACTTC	CASMGTGGPAYEQYF
TRBV2	TRBJ2-1	NA	NA	TGTGCCAGCAGTGAGACGAGCTACAATGAGCAGTTCTTC	CASSETSYNEQFF
TRBV4-1	TRBJ2-5	NA	NA	TGCGCCAGCAGCCAAGAGGACTCGACAGTCTACAAGACCCAGTACTTC	CASSQEDSTVYKTQYF
TRBV6-5	TRBJ2-5	NA	NA	TGTGCCAGCAGTTATGGCCTCCAAGAGACCCAGTACTTC	CASSYGLQETQYF
TRBV9	TRBJ1-1	NA	NA	TGTGCCAGCAGCGTACGCGGAGCGAACACTGAAGCTTTCTTT	CASSVRGANTEAFF